Described below is a single T cell receptor (beta chain) sequence and its context. Per germline, CDR1 LNHDA and CDR2 SQIVND (reference sequence). This CDR3 has 15 amino acids. Amplification started from genomic DNA. Amplification of the beta chain CDR3 used 30 forward and 13 reverse multiplex primers. Using its own MiXCR run on the multiplex PCR reads, TCRdb lists one record per CDR3 protein. The sample lists about 290,000 distinct CDR3 sequences, 40% to 50% seen once, with roughly 13% in the top ten. This entry comes from a study of type 1 and type 2 diabetes patients. At the level of the study: Donors were type 1 diabetes, type 2 diabetes, or nondiabetic controls. T cells were magnetically sorted from PBMCs as CD4+ or CD8+ subsets.

The origin of this receptor is a man between 18 and 35 years old with type 2 diabetes. Specimen: peripheral blood mononuclear cells (PBMCs). The chain combines TRBV19 with TRBJ2-5; 7 bases are shared with TRBD1. The J call may be incorrect, as the DNA end agrees better with TRBJ2-1. The CDR3 nucleotides read TGTGCCAGTAGTATTCTATCTACAGGGGCGAATGAGCAGTTCTTC. This translates into CASSILSTGANEQFF.